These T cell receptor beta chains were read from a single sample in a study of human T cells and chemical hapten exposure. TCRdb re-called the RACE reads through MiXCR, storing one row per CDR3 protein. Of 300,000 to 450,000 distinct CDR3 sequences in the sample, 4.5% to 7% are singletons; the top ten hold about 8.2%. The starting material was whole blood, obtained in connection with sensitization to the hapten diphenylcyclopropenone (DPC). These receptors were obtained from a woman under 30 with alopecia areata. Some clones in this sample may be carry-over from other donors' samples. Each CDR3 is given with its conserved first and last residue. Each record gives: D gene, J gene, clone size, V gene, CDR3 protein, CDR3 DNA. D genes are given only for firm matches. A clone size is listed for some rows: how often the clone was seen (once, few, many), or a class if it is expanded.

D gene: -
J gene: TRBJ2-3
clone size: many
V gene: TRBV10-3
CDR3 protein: CAISEEWKVGSSTDTQYF
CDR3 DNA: TGTGCCATCAGTGAGGAGTGGAAGGTTGGATCTAGCACAGATACGCAGTATTTT

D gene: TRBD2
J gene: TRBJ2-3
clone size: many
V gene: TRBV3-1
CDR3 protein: CASSQDLRLAGDTDTQYF
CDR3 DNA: TGTGCCAGCAGCCAAGATCTTAGGCTAGCGGGGGACACAGATACGCAGTATTTT

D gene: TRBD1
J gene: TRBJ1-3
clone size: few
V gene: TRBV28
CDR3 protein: CASSWDRAGNTIYF
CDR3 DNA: TGTGCCAGCAGCTGGGACAGGGCTGGAAACACCATATATTTT

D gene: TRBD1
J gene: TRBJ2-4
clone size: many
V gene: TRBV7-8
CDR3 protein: CASSLANWRDRRRAKNIQYF
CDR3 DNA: TGTGCCAGCAGCTTAGCAAACTGGCGGGACAGGAGGCGGGCCAAAAACATTCAGTACTTC

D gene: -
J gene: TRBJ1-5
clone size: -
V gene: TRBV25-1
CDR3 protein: CASSEGRHRSNQPQHF
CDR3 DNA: TGTGCCAGCAGTGAGGGGAGACACCGTAGCAATCAGCCCCAGCATTTT

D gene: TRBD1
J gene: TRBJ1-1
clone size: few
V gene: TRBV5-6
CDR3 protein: CASSPGTGDFGGTEAFF
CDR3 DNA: TGTGCCAGCAGCCCCGGGACAGGGGATTTCGGTGGGACTGAAGCTTTCTTT

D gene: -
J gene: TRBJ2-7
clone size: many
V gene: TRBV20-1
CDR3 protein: CSATRVSVSYEQYF
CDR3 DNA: TGCAGTGCTACCCGGGTCTCCGTATCCTACGAGCAGTACTTC

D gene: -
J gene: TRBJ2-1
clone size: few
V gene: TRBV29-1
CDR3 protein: CSVDRNHNEQFF
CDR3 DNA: TGCAGCGTTGACAGAAACCACAATGAGCAGTTCTTC

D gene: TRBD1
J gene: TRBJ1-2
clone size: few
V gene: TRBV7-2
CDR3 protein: CASSPGVGRGDTGYTF
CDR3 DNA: TGTGCCAGCAGCCCAGGGGTTGGCAGGGGGGATACTGGCTACACCTTC

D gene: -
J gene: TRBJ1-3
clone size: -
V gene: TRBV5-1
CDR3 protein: CASSPGATGGNTIYF
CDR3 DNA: TGCGCCAGCAGCCCCGGGGCCACGGGAGGAAACACCATATATTTT

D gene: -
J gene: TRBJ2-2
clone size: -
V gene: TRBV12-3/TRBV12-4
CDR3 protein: CASSPNQGNTGELFF
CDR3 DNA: TGTGCCAGCAGTCCAAACCAGGGGAACACCGGGGAGCTGTTTTTT